Shown below are 2 T cell receptor beta chains from a single sample sequenced in a study of T cells after yellow fever vaccination. Using its own MiXCR run on the 5' RACE reads, TCRdb lists one record per CDR3 protein. In the table there are some 390,000 distinct CDR3 sequences, around 19% of which are singletons. The sequencing here drew on PBMCs, taken before the yellow fever booster vaccination. The receptors were gathered from a young man who received the YFV17D yellow fever vaccine.

This chain connects TRBV29-1 to TRBJ2-3, with D hard to call. Trimming removed 6 bases at V and 7 bases at J, with 8 bases between. The CDR3 contains 10 residues. Germline loops: CDR1 SQVTM, CDR2 ANQGSEA. This chain's CDR3 is CSVWGNTQYF. DNA of the CDR3: TGCAGCGTATGGGGAAATACGCAGTATTTT.

This clonotype was counted only a few times. The chain has TRBV24-1 and TRBJ2-2; 8 bases match TRBD2. Unmatched junction bases numbered 3, after V lost 4 bases and J lost 0 bases. The CDR3 contains 16 residues. CDR1 and CDR2 (germline): KGHDR, SFDVKD. The CDR3 region has the DNA TGTGCCACCAGTGACCGCGGGGGGCCGAACACCGGGGAGCTGTTTTTT. This encodes CATSDRGGPNTGELFF.